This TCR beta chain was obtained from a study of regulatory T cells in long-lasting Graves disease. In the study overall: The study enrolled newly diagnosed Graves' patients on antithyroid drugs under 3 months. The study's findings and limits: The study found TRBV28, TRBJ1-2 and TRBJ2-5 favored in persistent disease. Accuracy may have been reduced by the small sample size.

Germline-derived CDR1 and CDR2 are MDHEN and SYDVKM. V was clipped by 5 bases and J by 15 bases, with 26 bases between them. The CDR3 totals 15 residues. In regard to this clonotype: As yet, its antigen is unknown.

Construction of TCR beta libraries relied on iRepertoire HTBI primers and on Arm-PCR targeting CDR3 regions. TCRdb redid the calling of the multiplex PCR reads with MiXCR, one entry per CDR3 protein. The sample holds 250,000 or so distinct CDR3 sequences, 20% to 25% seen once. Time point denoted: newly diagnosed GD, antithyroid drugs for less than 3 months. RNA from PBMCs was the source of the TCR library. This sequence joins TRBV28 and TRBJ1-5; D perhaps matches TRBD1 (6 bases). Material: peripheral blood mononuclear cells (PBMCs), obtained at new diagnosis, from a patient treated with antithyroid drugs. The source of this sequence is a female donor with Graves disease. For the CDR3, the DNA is TGTGCCAGCAGTACTCCGGGAACCGGGACAACCTCAACGCATTTT. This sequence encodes CASSTPGTGTTSTHF.